The sequence of this T cell receptor (beta chain) was determined in a study of cytomegalovirus exposure and HLA in healthy donors. Study context: Previous work identified 100 million or so unique TCR beta sequences from around 180 million T cells.

The length of the CDR3 is 15 residues. Germline CDR1 SGHKS, CDR2 YYEKEE (reference sequence). With 2 bases removed from V and 8 bases from J, the gap between germline ends came to 16 bases. Study-level points and caveats: For presence/absence analyses, sequencing depth was assumed to be roughly uniform across donors. On later analysis, the bulk of CMV-associated TCR beta chains appeared to be HLA-restricted.

Concerning this clone itself: What it recognizes is unknown.

PCR primers comprised 60 Vbeta and 13 Jbeta primers. Source study methods: A follow-up analysis tallied 73 million or so unique TCR beta chains, roughly 9.9 million shared. Libraries were prepared by immunoSEQ multiplex PCR; TCRdb keeps only in-frame clonotypes and omits some of them. V and J calls and clone size come straight from that table; D and trimming were deduced from the DNA. The sample records around 130,000 clones, around 79% being singletons. The rearrangement links TRBV5-5 to TRBJ1-4, with D possibly being TRBD1 (5 bases). The source is a woman in her thirties or forties in good health and CMV-seropositive. The material sequenced was PBMCs. The CDR3, as DNA: TGTGCCAGCAGCTTCTTCGGGGGGGAAGGCGAAAAACTGTTTTTT. Amino acids: CASSFFGGEGEKLFF. Supplemented by reference TRBV5-5 and TRBJ1-4, the full variable domain reads DAGVTQSPTHLIKTRGQQVTLRCSPISGHKSVSWYQQVLGQGPQFIFQYYEKEERGRGNFPDRFSARQFPNYSSELNVNALLLGDSALYLCASSFFGGEGEKLFFGSGTQLSVL.